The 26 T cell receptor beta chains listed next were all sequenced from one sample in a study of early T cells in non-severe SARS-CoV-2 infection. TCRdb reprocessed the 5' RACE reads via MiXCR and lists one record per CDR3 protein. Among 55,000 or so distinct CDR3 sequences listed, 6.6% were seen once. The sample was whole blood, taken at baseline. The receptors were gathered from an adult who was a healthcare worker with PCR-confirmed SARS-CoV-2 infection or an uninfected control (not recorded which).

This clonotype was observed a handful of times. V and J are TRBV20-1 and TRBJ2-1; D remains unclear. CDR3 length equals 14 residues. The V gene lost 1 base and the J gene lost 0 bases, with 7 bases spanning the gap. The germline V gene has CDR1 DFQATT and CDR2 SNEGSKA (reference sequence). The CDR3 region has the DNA TGCAGTGCTAGAGTCGCGAGCTCCTACAATGAGCAGTTCTTC. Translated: CSARVASSYNEQFF.

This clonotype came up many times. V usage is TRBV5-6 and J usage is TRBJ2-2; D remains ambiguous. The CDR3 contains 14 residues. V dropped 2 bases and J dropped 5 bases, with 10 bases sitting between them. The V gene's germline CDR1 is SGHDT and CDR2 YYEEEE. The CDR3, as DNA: TGTGCCAGCAGCTTAGGGCTTATGACCGGGGAGCTGTTTTTT. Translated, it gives CASSLGLMTGELFF.

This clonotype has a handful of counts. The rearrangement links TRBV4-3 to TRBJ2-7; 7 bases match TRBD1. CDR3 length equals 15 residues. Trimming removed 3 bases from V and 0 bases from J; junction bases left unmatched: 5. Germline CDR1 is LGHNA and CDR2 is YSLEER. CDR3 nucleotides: TGCGCCAGCAGCCACTCACCAGGGGGCTCCTACGAGCAGTACTTC. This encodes CASSHSPGGSYEQYF.

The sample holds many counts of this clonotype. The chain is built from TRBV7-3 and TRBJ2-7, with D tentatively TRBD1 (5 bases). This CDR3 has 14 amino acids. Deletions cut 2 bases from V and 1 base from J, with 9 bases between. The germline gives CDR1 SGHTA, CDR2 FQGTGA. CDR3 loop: CASSLFPGSYEQYF. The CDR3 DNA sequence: TGTGCCAGCAGCTTATTCCCAGGGTCCTACGAGCAGTACTTC.

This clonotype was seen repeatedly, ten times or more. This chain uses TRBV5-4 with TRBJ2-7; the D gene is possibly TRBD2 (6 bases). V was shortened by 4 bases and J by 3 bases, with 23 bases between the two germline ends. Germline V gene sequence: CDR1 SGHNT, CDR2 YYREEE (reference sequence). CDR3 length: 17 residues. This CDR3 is CASSPRVGGTRDYEQYF. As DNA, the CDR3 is TGTGCCAGCAGCCCTCGCGTCGGGGGTACGAGGGACTACGAGCAGTACTTC.

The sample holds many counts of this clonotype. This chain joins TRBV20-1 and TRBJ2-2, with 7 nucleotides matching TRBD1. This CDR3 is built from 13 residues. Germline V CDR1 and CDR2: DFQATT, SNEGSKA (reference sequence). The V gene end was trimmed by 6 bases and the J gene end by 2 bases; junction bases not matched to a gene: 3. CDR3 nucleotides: TGCAGTGCCGGACAGGTTAACACCGGGGAGCTGTTTTTT. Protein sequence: CSAGQVNTGELFF.

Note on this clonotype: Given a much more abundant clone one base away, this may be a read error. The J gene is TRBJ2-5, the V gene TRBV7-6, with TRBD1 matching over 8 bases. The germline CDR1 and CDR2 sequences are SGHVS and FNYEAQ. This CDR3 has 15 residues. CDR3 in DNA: TGTGCCAGCAGCTCCAGCAGGGGGCTACAAGAGACCCGGTACTTC. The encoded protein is CASSSSRGLQETRYF.

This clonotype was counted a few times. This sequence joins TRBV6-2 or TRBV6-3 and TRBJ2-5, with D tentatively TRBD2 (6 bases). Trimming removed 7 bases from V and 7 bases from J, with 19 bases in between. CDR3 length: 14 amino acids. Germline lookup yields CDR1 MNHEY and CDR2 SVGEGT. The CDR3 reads CASNRGTRHPTQYF. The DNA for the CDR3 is TGTGCCAGCAACCGGGGGACCAGACACCCGACCCAGTACTTC.

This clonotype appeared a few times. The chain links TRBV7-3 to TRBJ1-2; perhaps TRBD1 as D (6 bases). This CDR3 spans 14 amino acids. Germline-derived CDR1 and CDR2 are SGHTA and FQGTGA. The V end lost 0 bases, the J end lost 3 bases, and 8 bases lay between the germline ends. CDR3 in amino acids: CASSLTSGDYGYTF. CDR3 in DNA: TGTGCCAGCAGCTTAACGTCAGGGGACTATGGCTACACCTTC.

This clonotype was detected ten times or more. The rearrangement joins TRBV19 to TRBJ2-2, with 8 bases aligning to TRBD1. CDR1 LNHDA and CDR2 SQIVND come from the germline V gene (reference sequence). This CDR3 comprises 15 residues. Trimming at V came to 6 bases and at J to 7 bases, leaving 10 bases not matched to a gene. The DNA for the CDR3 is TGTGCCAGTAGAGACAGGGGCCCCATCGGCGGGGAGCTGTTTTTT. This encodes CASRDRGPIGGELFF.

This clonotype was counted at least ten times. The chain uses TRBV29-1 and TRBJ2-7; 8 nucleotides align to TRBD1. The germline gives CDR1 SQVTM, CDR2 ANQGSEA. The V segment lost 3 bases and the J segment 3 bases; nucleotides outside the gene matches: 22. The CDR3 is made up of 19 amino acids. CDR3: CSVEGTTGDTSPYGYEQYF. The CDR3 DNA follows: TGCAGCGTTGAGGGAACGACAGGGGATACCTCTCCGTACGGCTACGAGCAGTACTTC.

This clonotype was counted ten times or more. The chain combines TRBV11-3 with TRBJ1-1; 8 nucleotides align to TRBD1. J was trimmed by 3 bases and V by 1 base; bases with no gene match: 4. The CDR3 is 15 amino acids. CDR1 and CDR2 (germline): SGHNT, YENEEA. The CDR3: CASSLAGGSDTEAFF. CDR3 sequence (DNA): TGTGCCAGCAGCTTAGCAGGGGGCTCAGACACTGAAGCTTTCTTT.

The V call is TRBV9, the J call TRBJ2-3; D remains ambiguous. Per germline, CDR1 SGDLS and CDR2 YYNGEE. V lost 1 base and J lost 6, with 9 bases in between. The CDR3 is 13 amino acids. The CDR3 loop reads CASSVSSDDTQYF. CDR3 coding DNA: TGTGCCAGCAGCGTAAGTTCCGATGATACGCAGTATTTT.

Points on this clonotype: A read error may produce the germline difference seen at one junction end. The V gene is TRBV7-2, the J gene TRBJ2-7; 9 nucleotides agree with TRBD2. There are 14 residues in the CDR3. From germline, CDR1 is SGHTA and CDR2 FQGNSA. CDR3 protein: CASSLASGGYGQYF. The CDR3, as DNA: TGTGCCAGCAGCTTAGCTAGCGGGGGCTACGGGCAGTACTTC.

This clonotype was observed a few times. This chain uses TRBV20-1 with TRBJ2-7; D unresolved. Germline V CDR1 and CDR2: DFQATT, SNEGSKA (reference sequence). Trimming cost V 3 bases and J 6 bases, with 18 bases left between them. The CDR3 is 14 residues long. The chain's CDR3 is CSASQRGTVFEQYF. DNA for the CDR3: TGCAGTGCTAGCCAGAGAGGAACGGTCTTCGAGCAGTACTTC.

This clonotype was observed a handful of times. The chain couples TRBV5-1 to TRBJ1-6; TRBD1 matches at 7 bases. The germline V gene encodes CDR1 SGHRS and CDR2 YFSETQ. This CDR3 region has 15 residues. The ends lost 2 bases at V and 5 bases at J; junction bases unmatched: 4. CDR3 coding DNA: TGCGCCAGCAGCTTTGCAGGGGGGAATAATTCACCCCTCCACTTT. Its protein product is CASSFAGGNNSPLHF.

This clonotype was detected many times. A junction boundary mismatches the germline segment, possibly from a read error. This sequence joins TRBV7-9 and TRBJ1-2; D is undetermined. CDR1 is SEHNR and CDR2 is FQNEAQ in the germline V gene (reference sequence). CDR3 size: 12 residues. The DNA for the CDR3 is TGTGCCAGCAGCCCGGACGGGAGGACCGCGGTTTTC. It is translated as CASSPDGRTAVF.

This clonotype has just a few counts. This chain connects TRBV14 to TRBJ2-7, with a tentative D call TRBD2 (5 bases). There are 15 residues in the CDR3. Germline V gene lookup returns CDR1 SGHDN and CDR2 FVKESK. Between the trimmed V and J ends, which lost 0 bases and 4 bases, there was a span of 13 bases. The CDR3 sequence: CASSQDLDGMYEQYF. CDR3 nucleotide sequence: TGTGCCAGCAGCCAAGATCTGGACGGGATGTACGAGCAGTACTTC.

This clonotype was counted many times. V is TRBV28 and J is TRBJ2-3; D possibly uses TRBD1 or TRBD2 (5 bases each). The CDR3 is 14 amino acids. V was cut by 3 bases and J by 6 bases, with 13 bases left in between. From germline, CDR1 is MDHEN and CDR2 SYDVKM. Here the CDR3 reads CASSLGSGPDTQYF. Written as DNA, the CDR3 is TGTGCCAGCAGTTTGGGGTCGGGACCGGATACGCAGTATTTT.

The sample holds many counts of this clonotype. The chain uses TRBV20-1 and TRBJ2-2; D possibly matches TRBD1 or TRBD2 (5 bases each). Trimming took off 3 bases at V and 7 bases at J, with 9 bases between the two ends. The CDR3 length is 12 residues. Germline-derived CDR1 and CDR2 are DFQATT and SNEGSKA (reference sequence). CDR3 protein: CSASRGRGELFF. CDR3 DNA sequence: TGCAGTGCTAGTAGGGGACGCGGGGAGCTGTTTTTT.

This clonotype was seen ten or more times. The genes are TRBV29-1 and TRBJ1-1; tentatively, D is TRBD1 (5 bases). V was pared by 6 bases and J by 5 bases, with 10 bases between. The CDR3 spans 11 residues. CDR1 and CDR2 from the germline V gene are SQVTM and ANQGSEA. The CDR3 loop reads CSVGVGTEAFF. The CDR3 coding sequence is TGCAGCGTAGGGGTCGGGACTGAAGCTTTCTTT.

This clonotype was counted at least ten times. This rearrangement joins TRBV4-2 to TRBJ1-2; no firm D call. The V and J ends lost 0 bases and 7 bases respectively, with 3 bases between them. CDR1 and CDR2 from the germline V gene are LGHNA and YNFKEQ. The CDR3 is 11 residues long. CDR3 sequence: CASSQDRGYTF. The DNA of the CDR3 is TGTGCCAGCAGCCAAGATCGTGGCTACACCTTC.

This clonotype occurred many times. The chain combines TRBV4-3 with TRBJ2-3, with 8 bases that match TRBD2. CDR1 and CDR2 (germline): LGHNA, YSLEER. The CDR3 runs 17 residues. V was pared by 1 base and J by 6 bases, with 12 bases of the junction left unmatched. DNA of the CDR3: TGCGCCAGCAGCCAAGCGGCACTAGCGGAGTGGGCCGATACGCAGTATTTT. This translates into CASSQAALAEWADTQYF.

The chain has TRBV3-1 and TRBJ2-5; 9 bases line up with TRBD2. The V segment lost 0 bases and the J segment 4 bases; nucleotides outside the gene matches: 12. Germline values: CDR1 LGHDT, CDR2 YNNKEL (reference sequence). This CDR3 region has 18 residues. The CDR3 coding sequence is TGTGCCAGCAGCCAAGACAGGGAGCGGGGGGTTCTTCGAGAGACCCAGTACTTC. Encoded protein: CASSQDRERGVLRETQYF.

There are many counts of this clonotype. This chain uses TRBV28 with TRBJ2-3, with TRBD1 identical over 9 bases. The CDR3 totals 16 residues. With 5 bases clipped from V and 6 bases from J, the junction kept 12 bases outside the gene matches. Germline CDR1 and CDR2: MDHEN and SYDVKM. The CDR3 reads CASSPYRGPREDTQYF. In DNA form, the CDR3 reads TGTGCCAGCAGTCCATACAGGGGGCCAAGGGAGGATACGCAGTATTTT.

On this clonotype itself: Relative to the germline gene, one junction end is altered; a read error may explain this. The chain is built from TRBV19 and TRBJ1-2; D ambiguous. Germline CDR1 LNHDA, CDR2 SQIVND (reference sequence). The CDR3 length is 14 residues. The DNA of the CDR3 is TGTGCCAGCAGTAGGGCAGGATCTGACTATGGCTACACCTTC. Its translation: CASSRAGSDYGYTF.